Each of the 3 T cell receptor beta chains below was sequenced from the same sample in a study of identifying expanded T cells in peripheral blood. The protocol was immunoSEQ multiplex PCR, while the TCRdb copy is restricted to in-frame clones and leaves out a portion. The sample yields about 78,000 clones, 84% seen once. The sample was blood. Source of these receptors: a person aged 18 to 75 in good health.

The DNA of the CDR3 is TGTGCCAGCAGTAGCGGAGGACTCTACGAGCAGTACTTC. Translated, it gives CASSSGGLYEQYF. The V and J genes are TRBV6-6 and TRBJ2-7, with D possibly matching TRBD2 (5 bases). The germline V gene has CDR1 MNHNY and CDR2 SVGAGI (reference sequence). This CDR3 is 13 amino acids long. V lost 5 bases and J lost 3, with 11 bases in between.

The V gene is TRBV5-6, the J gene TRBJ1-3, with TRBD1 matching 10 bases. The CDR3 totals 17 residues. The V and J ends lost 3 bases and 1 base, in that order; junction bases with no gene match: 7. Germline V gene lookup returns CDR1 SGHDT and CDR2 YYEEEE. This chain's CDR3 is CASSWGRQGASGNTIYF. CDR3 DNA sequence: TGTGCCAGCAGCTGGGGGCGACAGGGGGCATCTGGAAACACCATATATTTT. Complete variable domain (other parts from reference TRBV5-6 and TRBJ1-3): DAGVTQSPTHLIKTRGQQVTLRCSPKSGHDTVSWYQQALGQGPQFIFQYYEEEERQRGNFPDRFSGHQFPNYSSELNVNALLLGDSALYLCASSWGRQGASGNTIYFGEGSWLTVV.

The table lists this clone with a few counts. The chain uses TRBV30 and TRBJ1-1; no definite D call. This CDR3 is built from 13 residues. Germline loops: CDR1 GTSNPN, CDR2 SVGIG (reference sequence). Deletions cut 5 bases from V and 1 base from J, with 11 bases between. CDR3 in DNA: TGTGCCTGGCACCGGACGGAGAACACTGAAGCTTTCTTT. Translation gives CAWHRTENTEAFF.